This T cell receptor beta chain originates from a study of beta chain features in type 1 diabetes. Study-wide context: Age, gender and cell yields were alike across patients and healthy donors.

The entirety of the isolated RNA underwent reverse transcription, so expressed TCRB transcripts were sequenced. Only in-frame clones appear in the TCRdb table, and some are missing; sequencing was by immunoSEQ multiplex PCR. The sample yields under 800,000 clones, about a sixth seen once. This clone appeared a few times. The CDR3 consists of 11 residues. V was trimmed by 5 bases and J by 8 bases, leaving 7 bases between them. Germline V gives CDR1 SGHDN, CDR2 FVKESK. By way of CD45RO/CCR7/CD25/CD127/CD95/CD27, the CD4+ regulatory, stem cell-like memory, central memory and naive cells were sorted. The source is a young man in good health. The sequenced material came from naive CD4+ T cells from blood. This chain uses TRBV14 with TRBJ2-1, with D unresolved. CDR3 in amino acids: CASSSYHEQFF. CDR3 nucleotides: TGTGCCAGCAGCTCGTACCATGAGCAGTTCTTC.